The next 13 T cell receptor beta chains were all read from a single sample in a study of T cells in Graves' hyperthyroidism and ophthalmopathy. Amplified regions were TCR beta CDR3 sequences from RNA transcripts. HTBI primers were employed in a first-round RT-PCR of the TCR CDR3. TCRdb passed the multiplex PCR reads through MiXCR, listing each CDR3 protein once. The sample has about 480,000 distinct CDR3 sequences, roughly 22% seen once. Sequencing was performed on blood. Source of these receptors: a woman in her seventies with Graves' ophthalmopathy.

This clonotype was detected only a few times. This chain links TRBV4-2 with TRBJ1-4; 7 positions match TRBD1. After removal of 0 bases from V and 9 bases from J, the junction contained 7 bases not matched to a gene. CDR3 length equals 15 residues. CDR1 is LGHNA and CDR2 is YNFKEQ in the germline V gene. DNA for the CDR3: TGTGCCAGCAGCCAAGACCACGACAGGGACCAAAAACTGTTTTTT. Residues: CASSQDHDRDQKLFF.

J is TRBJ2-2 and V is TRBV20-1, with D uncertain. V was clipped by 0 bases and J by 4 bases, with 12 bases between them. There are 15 residues in the CDR3. Germline CDR1 is DFQATT and CDR2 is SNEGSKA (reference sequence). This chain's CDR3 is CSAREIGFGTGELFF. The DNA of the CDR3 is TGCAGTGCTAGAGAGATTGGGTTTGGCACCGGGGAGCTGTTTTTT.

This clonotype was seen a few times. The CDR3 coding sequence is TGTGCCAGCAGCCAGGGCTCATTCGATTATGGGGAGCTGTTTTTT. This encodes CASSQGSFDYGELFF. The chain couples TRBV3-1 to TRBJ2-2, with D hard to call. The CDR3 runs 15 residues. Per germline, CDR1 LGHDT and CDR2 YNNKEL (reference sequence). Trimming took off 3 bases at V and 8 bases at J, with 16 bases between the two ends.

This clonotype was detected only a few times. This chain joins TRBV13 and TRBJ2-7, with TRBD2 matching over 9 bases. Germline V gene sequence: CDR1 PRHDT, CDR2 FYEKMQ (reference sequence). This CDR3 contains 14 residues. V trimming: 1 base; J trimming: 5 bases; junction bases outside the gene matches: 3. The CDR3 DNA follows: TGTGCCAGCAGCTTAGCTCTAGCGGGAAACGAGCAGTACTTC. Translating gives CASSLALAGNEQYF.

This clonotype was found many times. The chain is built from TRBV5-1 and TRBJ2-1, with TRBD2 identical over 7 bases. This CDR3 contains 14 residues. Trimming at V came to 4 bases and at J to 5 bases, leaving 6 bases not matched to a gene. Germline values: CDR1 SGHRS, CDR2 YFSETQ. CDR3 nucleotide sequence: TGCGCCAGCAGCCCCGGACTAGTAGACAATGAGCAGTTCTTC. Protein sequence: CASSPGLVDNEQFF. Based on the CDR3 plus reference TRBV5-1 and TRBJ2-1, the full variable domain is KAGVTQTPRYLIKTRGQQVTLSCSPISGHRSVSWYQQTPGQGLQFLFEYFSETQRNKGNFPGRFSGRQFSNSRSEMNVSTLELGDSALYLCASSPGLVDNEQFFGPGTRLTVL.

The table lists this clonotype with many counts. CDR3 sequence reads: CASGHDRGNEQYF. The CDR3 DNA reads TGTGCTAGTGGCCACGACAGGGGGAACGAGCAGTACTTC. The chain employs TRBV12-5 and TRBJ2-7, with TRBD1 matching over 9 bases. CDR3 length equals 13 residues. The V gene end was trimmed by 6 bases and the J gene end by 5 bases; junction bases not matched to a gene: 5. Germline V gives CDR1 LGHNT, CDR2 FRNRAP. The full variable domain, rest sourced from reference TRBV12-5 and TRBJ2-7, is DARVTQTPRHKVTEMGQEVTMRCQPILGHNTVFWYRQTMMQGLELLAYFRNRAPLDDSGMPKDRFSAEMPDATLATLKIQPSEPRDSAVYFCASGHDRGNEQYFGPGTRLTVT.

Notes on this clonotype: The junction shows a germline mismatch at one end, possibly a read error. This sequence joins TRBV7-2 and TRBJ2-7, with 11 bases lining up with TRBD1. CDR1 SGHTA and CDR2 FQGNSA come from the germline V gene. The CDR3 is 15 amino acids. The CDR3 DNA sequence: TGTGCCAGCAGCTTAGTTTGGACAGGGGGCGCCGAGCAGCACTTC. Translating it yields CASSLVWTGGAEQHF. The variable domain in full, with the rest retrieved from reference TRBV7-2 and TRBJ2-7, is GAGVSQSPSNKVTEKGKDVELRCDPISGHTALYWYRQSLGQGLEFLIYFQGNSAPDKSGLPSDRFSAERTGGSVSTLTIQRTQQEDSAVYLCASSLVWTGGAEQHFGPGTRLTVT.

The CDR3 coding sequence is TGCAGCGTTGAACGAGACGGGAACACTGAAGCTTTCTTT. This codes for CSVERDGNTEAFF. The rearrangement joins TRBV29-1 to TRBJ1-1; D gene unclear. CDR1 and CDR2 from the germline V gene are SQVTM and ANQGSEA. The CDR3 totals 13 residues. Trimming cost V 2 bases and J 1 base, with 8 bases left between them.

The CDR3, as DNA: TGTGCCAGCAAATTTAGGCAGATCAATCAGCCCCAGCATTTT. This sequence encodes CASKFRQINQPQHF. The rearrangement links TRBV28 to TRBJ1-5; D ambiguous. V was trimmed by 7 bases and J by 3 bases, leaving 13 bases between them. Germline loops: CDR1 MDHEN, CDR2 SYDVKM. This CDR3 has 14 residues.

This clonotype appeared many times. The J gene is TRBJ1-1, the V gene TRBV20-1; no clear D. From germline, CDR1 is DFQATT and CDR2 SNEGSKA (reference sequence). Trimming took off 1 base at V and 0 bases at J, with 12 bases between the two ends. This CDR3 is built from 15 residues. The CDR3 region is CSARVWVTMNTEAFF. The CDR3 nucleotides read TGCAGTGCTAGAGTCTGGGTAACCATGAACACTGAAGCTTTCTTT.

CDR3 amino acids: CASSWGTTGNTIYF. CDR3 in DNA: TGTGCCAGCAGCTGGGGGACAACTGGAAACACCATATATTTT. This chain links TRBV5-6 with TRBJ1-3; maybe TRBD1 (6 bases). The CDR3 spans 14 residues. CDR1 and CDR2 (germline): SGHDT, YYEEEE. V gave up 3 bases and J gave up 2 bases, with 9 bases separating them.

This clonotype was seen only a few times. V is TRBV3-1 and J is TRBJ2-7; perhaps TRBD2 as D (6 bases). CDR1 and CDR2 (germline): LGHDT, YNNKEL (reference sequence). Deletions cut 2 bases from V and 9 bases from J, with 17 bases between. The CDR3 length is 14 residues. In nucleotides, the CDR3 is TGTGCCAGCAGCCAATGGAGTAGCGGTCTTGGGCAGTACTTC. Amino acid sequence: CASSQWSSGLGQYF.

This chain joins TRBV19 and TRBJ2-5; D uncertain. The CDR3 covers 13 residues. Germline CDR1 LNHDA, CDR2 SQIVND (reference sequence). The germline V and J ends were trimmed by 3 bases and 6 bases, with 11 bases remaining between them. This chain's CDR3 is CASSIRLGQTQYF. In DNA form, the CDR3 reads TGTGCCAGTAGTATTCGGTTAGGTCAGACCCAGTACTTC.